The T cell receptor beta chain described here comes from a study of identical twins. Regarding the study as a whole: Conclusions came from cross-sectional statistical analysis, not from following the same donors. Monozygotic twin pairs showed more out-of-frame TCR alpha sharing than models estimated.

In germline, CDR1 is LGHNA, CDR2 YNFKEQ. The CDR3 has 12 residues. Trimming left V 2 bases short and J 5 bases short, with 4 bases between. The table lists this clonotype with a few counts. The antigen remains unidentified. One entry per CDR3 protein, called by TCRdb with MiXCR from the 5' RACE reads. This table holds around 480,000 distinct CDR3 sequences, 14% found once. These data are also associated with another study on yellow fever vaccine responses in identical twins.

The sequenced sample consisted of CD4+ T cells sorted from blood. This TCR was sampled from a woman under 30 in good health. The J gene is TRBJ2-1, the V gene TRBV4-2, with D unresolved. The CDR3 protein is CASSQPNNEQFF. DNA of the CDR3: TGTGCCAGCAGCCAACCTAACAATGAGCAGTTCTTC.